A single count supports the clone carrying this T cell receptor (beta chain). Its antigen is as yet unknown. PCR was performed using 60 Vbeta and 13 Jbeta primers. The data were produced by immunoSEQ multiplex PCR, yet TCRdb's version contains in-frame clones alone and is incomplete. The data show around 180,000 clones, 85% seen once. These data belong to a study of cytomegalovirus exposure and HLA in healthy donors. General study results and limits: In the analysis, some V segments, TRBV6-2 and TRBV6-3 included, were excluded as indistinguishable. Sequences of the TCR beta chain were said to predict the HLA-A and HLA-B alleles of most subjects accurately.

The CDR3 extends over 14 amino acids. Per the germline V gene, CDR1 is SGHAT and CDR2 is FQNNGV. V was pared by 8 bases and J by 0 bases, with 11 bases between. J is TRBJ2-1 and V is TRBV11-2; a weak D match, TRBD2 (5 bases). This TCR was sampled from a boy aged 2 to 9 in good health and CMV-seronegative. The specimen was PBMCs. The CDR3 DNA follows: TGTGCCAGCCAAGCGGATCGCTCCTACAATGAGCAGTTCTTC. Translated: CASQADRSYNEQFF.